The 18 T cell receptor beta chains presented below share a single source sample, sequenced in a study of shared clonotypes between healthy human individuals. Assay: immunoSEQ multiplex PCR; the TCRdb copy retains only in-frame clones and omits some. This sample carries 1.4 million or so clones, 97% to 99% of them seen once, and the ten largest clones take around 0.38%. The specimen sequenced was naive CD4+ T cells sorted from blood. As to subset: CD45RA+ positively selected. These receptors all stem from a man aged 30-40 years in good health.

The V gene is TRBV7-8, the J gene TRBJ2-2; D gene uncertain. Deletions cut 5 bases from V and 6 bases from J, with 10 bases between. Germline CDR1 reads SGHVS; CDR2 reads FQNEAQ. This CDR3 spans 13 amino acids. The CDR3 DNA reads TGTGCCAGCAGCAACACAGATGCCGGGGAGCTGTTTTTT. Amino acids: CASSNTDAGELFF.

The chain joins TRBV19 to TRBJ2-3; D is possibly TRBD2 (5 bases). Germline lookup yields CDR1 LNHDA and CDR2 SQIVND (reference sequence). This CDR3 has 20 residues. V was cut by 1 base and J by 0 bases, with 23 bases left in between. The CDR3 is CASSIALLDRLGISTDTQYF. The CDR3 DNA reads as TGTGCCAGTAGTATAGCCCTACTAGATCGCCTAGGAATTAGCACAGATACGCAGTATTTT.

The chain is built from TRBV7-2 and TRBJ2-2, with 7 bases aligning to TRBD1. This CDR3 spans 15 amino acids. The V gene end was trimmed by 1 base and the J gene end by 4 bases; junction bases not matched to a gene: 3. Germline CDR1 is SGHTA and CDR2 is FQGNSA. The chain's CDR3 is CASSLGAGGTGELFF. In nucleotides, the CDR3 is TGTGCCAGCAGCTTAGGGGCAGGGGGCACCGGGGAGCTGTTTTTT.

DNA of the CDR3: TGTGCCAGCTCACCTAGCTCGCAGGGCTACGAGCAGTACTTC. This codes for CASSPSSQGYEQYF. This chain joins TRBV18 and TRBJ2-7; perhaps TRBD1 as D (5 bases). The germline V gene has CDR1 KGHSH and CDR2 LQKENI. CDR3 size: 14 residues. The V and J ends lost 3 bases and 3 bases respectively, with 12 bases between them.

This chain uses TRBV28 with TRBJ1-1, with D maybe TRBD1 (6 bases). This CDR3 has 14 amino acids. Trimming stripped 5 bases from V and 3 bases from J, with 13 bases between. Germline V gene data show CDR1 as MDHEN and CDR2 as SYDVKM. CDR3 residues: CASSRGGRDTEAFF. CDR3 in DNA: TGTGCCAGCAGTCGCGGGGGCAGAGACACTGAAGCTTTCTTT.

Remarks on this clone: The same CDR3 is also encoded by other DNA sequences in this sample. CDR3 sequence: CASSLQPYEQYF. The CDR3 nucleotides read TGTGCCAGCAGTTTACAGCCTTACGAGCAGTACTTC. This rearrangement joins TRBV28 to TRBJ2-7; D gene ambiguous. The CDR3 loop spans 12 amino acids. Trimming cost V 2 bases and J 4 bases, with 6 bases left between them. Germline CDR1 and CDR2: MDHEN and SYDVKM.

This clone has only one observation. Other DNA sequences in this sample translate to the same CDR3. The CDR3 protein is CASSPPNSYEQYF. DNA of the CDR3: TGTGCCAGCTCACCACCCAACTCCTACGAGCAGTACTTC. This chain connects TRBV18 to TRBJ2-7; the D is unclear. The CDR3 length is 13 residues. The germline gives CDR1 KGHSH, CDR2 LQKENI. V lost 0 bases to trimming and J lost 0 bases, with 3 bases between them.

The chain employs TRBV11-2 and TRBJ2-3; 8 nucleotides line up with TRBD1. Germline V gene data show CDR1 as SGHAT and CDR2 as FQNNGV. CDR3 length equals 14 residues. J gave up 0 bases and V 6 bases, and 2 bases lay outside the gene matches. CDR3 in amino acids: CASRWDRSTDTQYF. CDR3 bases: TGTGCCAGCAGGTGGGACAGGAGCACAGATACGCAGTATTTT.

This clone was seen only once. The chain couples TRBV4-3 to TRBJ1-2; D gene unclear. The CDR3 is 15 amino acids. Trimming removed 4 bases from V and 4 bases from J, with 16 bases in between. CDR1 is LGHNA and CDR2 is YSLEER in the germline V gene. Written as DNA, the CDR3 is TGCGCCAGCAGCCTTGGACCGAGCACCTCCTATGGCTACACCTTC. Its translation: CASSLGPSTSYGYTF.

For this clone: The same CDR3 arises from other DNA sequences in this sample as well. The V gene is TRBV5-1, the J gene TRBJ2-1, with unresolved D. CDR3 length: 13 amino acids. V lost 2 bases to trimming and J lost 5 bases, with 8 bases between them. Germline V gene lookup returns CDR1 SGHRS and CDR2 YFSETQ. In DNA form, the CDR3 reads TGCGCCAGCAGCTTAAGTGGTAACAATGAGCAGTTCTTC. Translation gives CASSLSGNNEQFF.

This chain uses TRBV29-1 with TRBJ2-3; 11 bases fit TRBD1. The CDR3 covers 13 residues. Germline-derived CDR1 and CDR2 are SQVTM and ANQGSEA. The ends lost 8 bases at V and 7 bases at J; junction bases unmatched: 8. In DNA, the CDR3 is TGCAGCTTAAGGACAGGGGGCGTAAATACGCAGTATTTT. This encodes CSLRTGGVNTQYF.

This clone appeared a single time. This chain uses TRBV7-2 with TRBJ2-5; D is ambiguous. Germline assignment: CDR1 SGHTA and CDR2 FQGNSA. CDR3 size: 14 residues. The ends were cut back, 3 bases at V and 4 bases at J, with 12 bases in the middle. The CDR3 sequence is CASSLVALGETQYF. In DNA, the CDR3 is TGTGCCAGCAGCTTGGTAGCCTTAGGAGAGACCCAGTACTTC.

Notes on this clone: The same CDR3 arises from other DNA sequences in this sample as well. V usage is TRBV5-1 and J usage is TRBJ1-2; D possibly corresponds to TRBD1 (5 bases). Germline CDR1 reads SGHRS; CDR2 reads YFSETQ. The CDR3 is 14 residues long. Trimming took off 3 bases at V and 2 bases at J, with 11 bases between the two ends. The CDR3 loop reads CASSSGTGNYGYTF. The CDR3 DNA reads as TGCGCCAGCAGCTCCGGGACGGGCAACTATGGCTACACCTTC.

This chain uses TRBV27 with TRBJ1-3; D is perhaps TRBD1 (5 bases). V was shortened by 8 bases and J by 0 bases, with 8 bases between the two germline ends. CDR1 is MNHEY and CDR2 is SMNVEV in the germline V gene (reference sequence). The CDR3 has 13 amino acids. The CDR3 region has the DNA TGTGCCAGCGGGGCGCTCTCTGGAAACACCATATATTTT. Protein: CASGALSGNTIYF.

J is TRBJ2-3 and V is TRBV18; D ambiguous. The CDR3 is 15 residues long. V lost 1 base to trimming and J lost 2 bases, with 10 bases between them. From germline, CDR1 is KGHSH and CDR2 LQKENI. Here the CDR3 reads CASSPLPGNTDTQYF. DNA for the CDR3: TGTGCCAGCTCACCACTGCCAGGTAACACAGATACGCAGTATTTT.

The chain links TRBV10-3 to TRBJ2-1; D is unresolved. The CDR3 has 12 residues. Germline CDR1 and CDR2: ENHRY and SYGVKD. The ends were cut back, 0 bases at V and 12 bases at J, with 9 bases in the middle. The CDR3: CAISESGYGQFF. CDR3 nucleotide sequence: TGTGCCATCAGTGAGTCGGGATATGGGCAGTTCTTC.

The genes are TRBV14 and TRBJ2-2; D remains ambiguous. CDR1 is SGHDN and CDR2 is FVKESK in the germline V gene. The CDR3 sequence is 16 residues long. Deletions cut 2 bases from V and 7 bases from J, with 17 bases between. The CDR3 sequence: CASSQLPPRGHGELFF. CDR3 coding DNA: TGTGCCAGCAGCCAACTCCCCCCCCGAGGTCACGGGGAGCTGTTTTTT.

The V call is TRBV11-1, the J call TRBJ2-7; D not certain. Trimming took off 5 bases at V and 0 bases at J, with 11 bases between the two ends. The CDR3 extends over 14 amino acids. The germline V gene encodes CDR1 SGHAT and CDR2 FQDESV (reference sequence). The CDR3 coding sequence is TGTGCCAGCAGCCCTCAAGGGTCCTCCTACGAGCAGTACTTC. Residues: CASSPQGSSYEQYF.